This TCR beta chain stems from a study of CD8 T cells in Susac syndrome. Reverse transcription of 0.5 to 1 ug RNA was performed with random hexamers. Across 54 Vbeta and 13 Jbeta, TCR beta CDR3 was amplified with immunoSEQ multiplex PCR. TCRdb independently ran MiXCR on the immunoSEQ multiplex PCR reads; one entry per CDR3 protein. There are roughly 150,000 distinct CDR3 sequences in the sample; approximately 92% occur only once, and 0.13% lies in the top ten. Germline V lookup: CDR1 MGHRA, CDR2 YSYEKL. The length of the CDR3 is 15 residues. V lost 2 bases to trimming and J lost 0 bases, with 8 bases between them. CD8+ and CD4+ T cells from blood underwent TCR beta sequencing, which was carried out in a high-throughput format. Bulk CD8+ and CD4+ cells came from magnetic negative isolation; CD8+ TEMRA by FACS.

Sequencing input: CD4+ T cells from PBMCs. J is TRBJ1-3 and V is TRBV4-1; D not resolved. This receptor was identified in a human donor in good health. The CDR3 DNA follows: TGCGCCAGCAGCCAACTGGGCATCTCTGGAAACACCATATATTTT. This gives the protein CASSQLGISGNTIYF.